A selection of T cell receptor beta chains follows, all from one sample in a study of OX40 agonist ivuxolimab in advanced cancers. The method was immunoSEQ multiplex PCR; TCRdb's version includes in-frame clones alone and lacks a portion of them. The repertoire has over 65,000 clones, 80% to 90% of them found once; the top ten carry 1.5% to 2.5%. Sequencing used CD4+ or CD8+ T cells sorted from blood, obtained in a trial of the OX40 agonist ivuxolimab. The receptor source for this set is an adult with an advanced solid tumor such as melanoma, head and neck, liver or kidney cancer. The CDR3 runs from the conserved cysteine through the conserved F or W. The order of the fields is V gene, J gene, clone size, D gene, CDR3 DNA, CDR3 protein. The D gene is left open where the match is weak. Size is omitted from some rows. Given values are once, few, many or a class for expanded clones.

V gene: TRBV5-4
J gene: TRBJ2-5
clone size: .
D gene: TRBD2
CDR3 DNA: TGTGCCAGCAGCCCCCGGGCGGGGGGGGTCCGGGAGACCCAGTACTTC
CDR3 protein: CASSPRAGGVRETQYF

V gene: TRBV14
J gene: TRBJ1-1
clone size: .
D gene: .
CDR3 DNA: TGTGCCAGCAGCCATCTCCGGGACTATGCGGCAGAAGCTTTCTTT
CDR3 protein: CASSHLRDYAAEAFF

V gene: TRBV5-1
J gene: TRBJ2-7
clone size: .
D gene: TRBD2
CDR3 DNA: TGCGCCAGCAGCTTGGCCGGGCAGTTTTCCCGACTAGCGGGGTTGGTGCAGTACTTC
CDR3 protein: CASSLAGQFSRLAGLVQYF

V gene: TRBV28
J gene: TRBJ1-2
clone size: .
D gene: TRBD1
CDR3 DNA: TGTGCCAGCAGTTTACACCAGGGGGTCGGATATGGCTACACCTTC
CDR3 protein: CASSLHQGVGYGYTF

V gene: TRBV4-1
J gene: TRBJ1-1
clone size: .
D gene: .
CDR3 DNA: TGCGCCAGCAGCCAATACAGAACAACCTTTGAAGCTTTCTTT
CDR3 protein: CASSQYRTTFEAFF

V gene: TRBV5-6
J gene: TRBJ1-5
clone size: .
D gene: .
CDR3 DNA: TGTGCCAGCAGCCTGGTGGGCCAGAACCAGCCCCAGCATTTT
CDR3 protein: CASSLVGQNQPQHF

V gene: TRBV19
J gene: TRBJ2-2
clone size: .
D gene: TRBD1
CDR3 DNA: TGTGCCAGTAGTATCTTCGGACAGGGGGCTTTCGGGGAGCTGTTTTTT
CDR3 protein: CASSIFGQGAFGELFF

V gene: TRBV25-1
J gene: TRBJ2-3
clone size: .
D gene: .
CDR3 DNA: TGTGCCAGCAAACCGGGGGCAGATACGCAGTATTTT
CDR3 protein: CASKPGADTQYF

V gene: TRBV27
J gene: TRBJ2-5
clone size: .
D gene: .
CDR3 DNA: TGTGCCAGCAGTTTGTCCGGGGGCGTAAAGACCCAGTACTTC
CDR3 protein: CASSLSGGVKTQYF

V gene: TRBV23-1
J gene: TRBJ1-2
clone size: .
D gene: .
CDR3 DNA: TGCGCCTTCCCCAGGTGGGGGTCCCAACGGGATGGCTACACCTTC
CDR3 protein: CAFPRWGSQRDGYTF

V gene: TRBV6-5
J gene: TRBJ1-5
clone size: .
D gene: TRBD1
CDR3 DNA: TGTGCCAGCAGTTACTCGAGAGGGACAGGGAACGTTATGCATTTT
CDR3 protein: CASSYSRGTGNVMHF

V gene: TRBV7-9
J gene: TRBJ2-2
clone size: .
D gene: .
CDR3 DNA: TGTGGCGGGCGCCGCGACACCGGGGAGCTGTTTTTT
CDR3 protein: CGGRRDTGELFF

V gene: TRBV29-1
J gene: TRBJ1-2
clone size: .
D gene: .
CDR3 DNA: TGCAGCGAGGGGTCTGGCTACACCTTC
CDR3 protein: CSEGSGYTF

V gene: TRBV6-1
J gene: TRBJ1-2
clone size: .
D gene: TRBD1
CDR3 DNA: TGTGCCAGCAGACAGGGGACGAACTATGGCTACACCTTC
CDR3 protein: CASRQGTNYGYTF

V gene: TRBV6-1
J gene: TRBJ2-7
clone size: .
D gene: .
CDR3 DNA: TGTGCCAGCTGCTTGACGAATACCTACGAGCAGTACTTC
CDR3 protein: CASCLTNTYEQYF

V gene: TRBV6-1
J gene: TRBJ2-7
clone size: .
D gene: .
CDR3 DNA: TGTGCCAGCAGTGTGGGGGTAGGTCCAGGGGATGAGCAGTACTTC
CDR3 protein: CASSVGVGPGDEQYF

V gene: TRBV28
J gene: TRBJ1-6
clone size: .
D gene: TRBD1
CDR3 DNA: TGTGCCAGCAGCAAGACAGGGGGCGGTTCACCCCTCCACTTT
CDR3 protein: CASSKTGGGSPLHF

V gene: TRBV2
J gene: TRBJ2-5
clone size: .
D gene: .
CDR3 DNA: TGTGCCAGCACCTTACAAGAGACCCAGTACTTC
CDR3 protein: CASTLQETQYF

V gene: TRBV18
J gene: TRBJ1-6
clone size: few
D gene: .
CDR3 DNA: TGTGCCAGCTCACCAGGGTCTGGGAATTCACCCCTCCACTTT
CDR3 protein: CASSPGSGNSPLHF

V gene: TRBV28
J gene: TRBJ1-3
clone size: .
D gene: .
CDR3 DNA: TGTGCCAGCAGTTCGGGACGGCCCTGGGGCACCATATATTTT
CDR3 protein: CASSSGRPWGTIYF

V gene: TRBV10-3
J gene: TRBJ2-1
clone size: .
D gene: TRBD2
CDR3 DNA: TGTGCCATCAGTGAGTCGGAAGGGAGGGGTGAGCAGTTCTTC
CDR3 protein: CAISESEGRGEQFF

V gene: TRBV5-8
J gene: TRBJ1-4
clone size: few
D gene: .
CDR3 DNA: TGTGCCAGCAGCTTTGGGACCTCAACTAATGAAAAACTGTTTTTT
CDR3 protein: CASSFGTSTNEKLFF

V gene: TRBV5-1
J gene: TRBJ1-1
clone size: .
D gene: .
CDR3 DNA: TGCGCCAGCAGCTACTCGGGGCCGGGTAACACTGAAGCTTTCTTT
CDR3 protein: CASSYSGPGNTEAFF

V gene: TRBV18
J gene: TRBJ1-3
clone size: .
D gene: .
CDR3 DNA: TGTGCCAGCTCACCAGACTCTGGAAACACCATATATTTT
CDR3 protein: CASSPDSGNTIYF

V gene: TRBV29-1
J gene: TRBJ2-5
clone size: .
D gene: TRBD2
CDR3 DNA: TGCAGCGTTTCGGACGGGGGGGAGACCCAGTACTTC
CDR3 protein: CSVSDGGETQYF

V gene: TRBV5-4
J gene: TRBJ1-4
clone size: .
D gene: TRBD1
CDR3 DNA: TGTGCCAGCAGCTTGGCAGGCGTGGACAGGGTGGGCGAAAAACTGTTTTTT
CDR3 protein: CASSLAGVDRVGEKLFF

V gene: TRBV28
J gene: TRBJ2-7
clone size: .
D gene: TRBD2
CDR3 DNA: TGTGCCACCAGGGGGGGGACTAGCGGAGACGAGCAGTACTTC
CDR3 protein: CATRGGTSGDEQYF

V gene: TRBV5-4
J gene: TRBJ1-2
clone size: .
D gene: .
CDR3 DNA: TGTGCCAGCAGCGCCCGGGGGGTCTACTATGGCTACACCTTC
CDR3 protein: CASSARGVYYGYTF

V gene: TRBV29-1
J gene: TRBJ1-1
clone size: few
D gene: .
CDR3 DNA: TGCAGCGTGCTGGGGAGACAGGCGGGGGACACTGAAGCTTTCTTT
CDR3 protein: CSVLGRQAGDTEAFF

V gene: TRBV18
J gene: TRBJ1-5
clone size: .
D gene: .
CDR3 DNA: TGTGCCAGCTCACCGTTCCGGGACGAACAGCCCCAGCATTTT
CDR3 protein: CASSPFRDEQPQHF

V gene: TRBV5-5
J gene: TRBJ2-7
clone size: .
D gene: .
CDR3 DNA: TGTGCCAGCAGCCAGGGTGCGGGACCTGGATCCTACGAGCAGTACTTC
CDR3 protein: CASSQGAGPGSYEQYF

V gene: TRBV2
J gene: TRBJ2-1
clone size: .
D gene: .
CDR3 DNA: TGTGCCAGCAGGGGGTACAATGAGCAGTTCTTC
CDR3 protein: CASRGYNEQFF

V gene: TRBV28
J gene: TRBJ1-6
clone size: few
D gene: .
CDR3 DNA: TGTGCCAGCAGTTTATCAGGGGACTTTAATTCACCCCTCCACTTT
CDR3 protein: CASSLSGDFNSPLHF

V gene: TRBV5-1
J gene: TRBJ1-5
clone size: once
D gene: TRBD1
CDR3 DNA: TGCGCCAGCAGCTTGGGGCCGGGACAGAGAAATCAGCCCCAGCATTTT
CDR3 protein: CASSLGPGQRNQPQHF

V gene: TRBV19
J gene: TRBJ2-6
clone size: .
D gene: .
CDR3 DNA: TGTGCCAGTAGTCCACGCCAAAAATGGGGGGCCAACGTCCTGACTTTC
CDR3 protein: CASSPRQKWGANVLTF

V gene: TRBV28
J gene: TRBJ2-7
clone size: .
D gene: .
CDR3 DNA: TGTGCCAGCAGTTCCCCCGCAGCGGAAGGCTCCTACGAGCAGTACTTC
CDR3 protein: CASSSPAAEGSYEQYF

V gene: TRBV6-1
J gene: TRBJ1-4
clone size: once
D gene: TRBD1
CDR3 DNA: TGTGCCAGCACCTTGACAGGGCCCAATGAAAAACTGTTTTTT
CDR3 protein: CASTLTGPNEKLFF

V gene: TRBV5-4
J gene: TRBJ2-7
clone size: .
D gene: .
CDR3 DNA: TGTGCCAGCAGCCCCACCTCAGGGGACGAGCAGTACTTC
CDR3 protein: CASSPTSGDEQYF

V gene: TRBV7-2
J gene: TRBJ1-1
clone size: .
D gene: .
CDR3 DNA: TGTGCCAGCAGCCAGACAGGTGGGGTAGCTTTCTTT
CDR3 protein: CASSQTGGVAFF

V gene: TRBV28
J gene: TRBJ1-1
clone size: .
D gene: TRBD1
CDR3 DNA: TGTGCCAGCAGTTTAGGGGCAGGGGGGGTCACTGAAGCTTTCTTT
CDR3 protein: CASSLGAGGVTEAFF

V gene: TRBV5-4
J gene: TRBJ2-3
clone size: few
D gene: .
CDR3 DNA: TGTGCCAGCAGCTTGGTCTGGCGGGGGCCGCCGGCAGATACGCAGTATTTT
CDR3 protein: CASSLVWRGPPADTQYF

V gene: TRBV19
J gene: TRBJ2-1
clone size: .
D gene: TRBD1
CDR3 DNA: TGTGCCAGTAGTATAGGACAGGGGAACCCCAATGAGCAGTTCTTC
CDR3 protein: CASSIGQGNPNEQFF

V gene: TRBV14
J gene: TRBJ1-3
clone size: .
D gene: .
CDR3 DNA: TGTGCCAGCAGCCAAGATATCGCGCGGCCAAACACCATATATTTT
CDR3 protein: CASSQDIARPNTIYF

V gene: TRBV6-1
J gene: TRBJ1-2
clone size: .
D gene: .
CDR3 DNA: TGTGCCAGCAGTGAAATGCCCCGCTCCGATGGCTACACCTTC
CDR3 protein: CASSEMPRSDGYTF

V gene: TRBV19
J gene: TRBJ1-2
clone size: .
D gene: .
CDR3 DNA: TGTGCCAGTAGTATCCCGGTGGGGGCTAGCTATGGCTACACCTTC
CDR3 protein: CASSIPVGASYGYTF

V gene: TRBV2
J gene: TRBJ1-5
clone size: few
D gene: TRBD1
CDR3 DNA: TGTGCCAGCAGTCGGACAGGAAATCAGCCCCAGCATTTT
CDR3 protein: CASSRTGNQPQHF

V gene: TRBV5-6
J gene: TRBJ2-7
clone size: .
D gene: .
CDR3 DNA: TGTGCCAGCAGCAGGGGGGGCCAGAACACCTACGAGCAGTACTTC
CDR3 protein: CASSRGGQNTYEQYF

V gene: TRBV6-1
J gene: TRBJ1-2
clone size: .
D gene: .
CDR3 DNA: TGTGCCAGCAGTGAACGGGGGGCGCGGTATGGCTACACCTTC
CDR3 protein: CASSERGARYGYTF

V gene: TRBV7-2
J gene: TRBJ1-2
clone size: .
D gene: TRBD1
CDR3 DNA: TGTGCCAGCAGCCCATCGGGACAGGGGAATGGCTACACCTTC
CDR3 protein: CASSPSGQGNGYTF

V gene: TRBV6-1
J gene: TRBJ2-1
clone size: .
D gene: TRBD1
CDR3 DNA: TGTGCCAGCAGTCGAGGGACAGCCTCTTACAATGAGCAGTTCTTC
CDR3 protein: CASSRGTASYNEQFF

V gene: TRBV7-2
J gene: TRBJ2-2
clone size: .
D gene: TRBD2
CDR3 DNA: TGTGCCAGCAGCTTAAACGGGGGGACCGGGGAGCTGTTTTTT
CDR3 protein: CASSLNGGTGELFF

V gene: TRBV5-5
J gene: TRBJ1-2
clone size: .
D gene: .
CDR3 DNA: TGTGCCAGCAGCTTGTGGTCAGGGGACTATGGCTACACCTTC
CDR3 protein: CASSLWSGDYGYTF

V gene: TRBV11-2
J gene: TRBJ1-5
clone size: few
D gene: TRBD1
CDR3 DNA: TGTGCCAGCAGCTTAGAAACAGGGGGGACCCAGCCCCAGCATTTT
CDR3 protein: CASSLETGGTQPQHF